This TCR beta chain was found in a study of blood T cells in healthy people across ages. This CDR3 spans 13 amino acids. The germline V gene has CDR1 DFQATT and CDR2 SNEGSKA (reference sequence). V shed 4 bases and J shed 5 bases, with 14 bases lying between them. The use of a sample-barcoded 5' primer and a J-beta primer mix characterized a second PCR of about 7 to 12 cycles. TCRdb itself ran the 5' RACE reads through MiXCR, one entry per CDR3 protein. In the table there are about 570,000 distinct CDR3 sequences, roughly 28% of which are singletons. Sequenced material: blood. This clonotype originated in a woman between 65 and 79 years old in good health. This chain joins TRBV20-1 and TRBJ1-2, with D tentatively TRBD1 (5 bases). The CDR3 sequence is CSAMGGWIYGYTF. CDR3 bases: TGCAGTGCTATGGGGGGTTGGATATATGGCTACACCTTC.